Presented here are 30 T cell receptor beta chains from one specimen sequenced in a study of control samples from healthy donors and cancer patients. Only in-frame clones appear in the TCRdb table, and some are missing; sequencing was by immunoSEQ multiplex PCR. The sample contains 140,000 to 150,000 clones, 75% to 95% of which appear only once. The sample taken for sequencing was blood. All receptors derive from a man aged 25 to 40 in good health.

The rearrangement uses TRBV24-1 and TRBJ2-2; D unclear. The germline CDR1 and CDR2 sequences are KGHDR and SFDVKD. The CDR3 is 16 residues long. Trimming removed 0 bases from V and 4 bases from J, with 11 bases in between. The CDR3 coding sequence is TGTGCCACCAGTGATTTGGGGCCGTCGGGCACCGGGGAGCTGTTTTTT. This gives the protein CATSDLGPSGTGELFF.

The V gene is TRBV6-6, the J gene TRBJ2-2; a weak D match, TRBD2 (6 bases). The CDR3 has 18 residues. Germline V gene lookup returns CDR1 MNHNY and CDR2 SVGAGI (reference sequence). V gave up 5 bases and J gave up 3 bases, with 22 bases separating them. The chain's CDR3 is CASSRSAGGLFDTGELFF. The CDR3 DNA reads TGTGCCAGCAGTCGGTCCGCAGGAGGGCTATTCGACACCGGGGAGCTGTTTTTT.

The chain joins TRBV4-1 to TRBJ1-2, with D unresolved. Trimming pared 0 bases from V and 5 bases from J, leaving 13 bases between. The CDR3 sequence is 15 residues long. Germline V gene lookup returns CDR1 MGHRA and CDR2 YSYEKL. The CDR3 bases are TGCGCCAGCAGCCAAGATCAAGGAAACGTTTATGGCTACACCTTC. Translation: CASSQDQGNVYGYTF.

In its sample, this clone was seen once. This chain uses TRBV6-2 or TRBV6-3 with TRBJ2-1, with 7 bases fitting TRBD1. J was trimmed by 1 base and V by 4 bases; bases with no gene match: 13. Per the germline V gene, CDR1 is MNHEY and CDR2 is SVGEGT. The CDR3 has 18 amino acids. In nucleotides, the CDR3 is TGTGCCAGCAGTTCAATAGACAGGGTGGAAGGGTCCTACAATGAGCAGTTCTTC. Its protein product is CASSSIDRVEGSYNEQFF.

The chain combines TRBV6-1 with TRBJ1-2, with D unclear. The V gene lost 3 bases and the J gene lost 5 bases, with 7 bases spanning the gap. This CDR3 spans 12 amino acids. Looked up from germline, CDR1 is MNHNS and CDR2 is SASEGT. The CDR3 here is CASSDGAYGYTF. CDR3 DNA sequence: TGTGCCAGCAGTGACGGTGCGTATGGCTACACCTTC.

The rearrangement joins TRBV28 to TRBJ2-7; D might be TRBD2 (6 bases). The CDR3 is 14 amino acids. Germline assignment: CDR1 MDHEN and CDR2 SYDVKM. Trimming stripped 7 bases from V and 0 bases from J, with 13 bases between. As DNA, the CDR3 is TGTGCCAGCAACCCCGGGACTTACTCCTACGAGCAGTACTTC. This gives the protein CASNPGTYSYEQYF.

V usage is TRBV24-1 and J usage is TRBJ1-1; the match to TRBD1 covers 9 bases. The CDR3 sequence is 14 residues long. Germline V gene lookup returns CDR1 KGHDR and CDR2 SFDVKD. V lost 2 bases and J lost 6; bases outside the gene matches: 3. CDR3 nucleotides: TGTGCCACCAGTGATTCGGACAGGGGCGCTGAAGCTTTCTTT. It codes for CATSDSDRGAEAFF.

In this sample, this clone turned up a few times. The chain recombines TRBV4-1 with TRBJ2-7, with D tentatively TRBD1 (5 bases). CDR1 and CDR2 (germline): MGHRA, YSYEKL. The CDR3 consists of 14 residues. The V and J ends lost 0 bases and 6 bases respectively, with 12 bases between them. CDR3 coding DNA: TGCGCCAGCAGCCAAGACAGGGTCTTGGGCGAGCAGTACTTC. The encoded protein is CASSQDRVLGEQYF.

V usage is TRBV2 and J usage is TRBJ1-6; no clear D. Trimming pared 8 bases from V and 0 bases from J, leaving 11 bases between. CDR1 SNHLY and CDR2 FYNNEI come from the germline V gene. CDR3 length: 15 residues. The CDR3 bases are TGTGCCAGCGGCCTGGGGAGCTCCTATAATTCACCCCTCCACTTT. This translates into CASGLGSSYNSPLHF.

V gene TRBV7-2 combines with J gene TRBJ2-2; D is unclear. The CDR3 has 15 amino acids. With 1 base removed from V and 0 bases from J, the gap between germline ends came to 6 bases. Germline-derived CDR1 and CDR2 are SGHTA and FQGNSA. CDR3 in amino acids: CASSLGTTNTGELFF. In DNA form, the CDR3 reads TGTGCCAGCAGCTTAGGAACAACGAACACCGGGGAGCTGTTTTTT. The variable domain in full, with the rest retrieved from reference TRBV7-2 and TRBJ2-2, is GAGVSQSPSNKVTEKGKDVELRCDPISGHTALYWYRQSLGQGLEFLIYFQGNSAPDKSGLPSDRFSAERTGGSVSTLTIQRTQQEDSAVYLCASSLGTTNTGELFFGEGSRLTVL.

The CDR3 reads CASSTPGLAFEQFF. CDR3 coding DNA: TGTGCCAGTAGTACACCGGGACTAGCCTTTGAGCAGTTCTTC. The J gene is TRBJ2-1, the V gene TRBV19; the match to TRBD2 covers 9 bases. The trim removed 4 bases at V and 9 bases at J, leaving 7 bases unmatched. The CDR3 sequence is 14 residues long. From germline, CDR1 is LNHDA and CDR2 SQIVND (reference sequence). The full variable domain, with the rest looked up from reference TRBV19 and TRBJ2-1, is DGGITQSPKYLFRKEGQNVTLSCEQNLNHDAMYWYRQDPGQGLRLIYYSQIVNDFQKGDIAEGYSVSREKKESFPLTVTSAQKNPTAFYLCASSTPGLAFEQFFGPGTRLTVL.

The count of this clone is one. The gene calls are TRBV10-2 and TRBJ2-7; the D is unclear. V gave up 0 bases and J gave up 3 bases, with 0 bases separating them. The CDR3 contains 11 residues. From germline, CDR1 is WSHSY and CDR2 SAAADI. The CDR3 nucleotides are TGCGCCAGCAGTGAGTCCTACGAGCAGTACTTC. This sequence encodes CASSESYEQYF.

The V call is TRBV24-1, the J call TRBJ1-5, with 11 bases fitting TRBD1. CDR1 is KGHDR, CDR2 SFDVKD, per germline. V shed 7 bases, J shed 2 bases, and the junction held 9 bases outside the gene matches. This CDR3 has 17 amino acids. Written as DNA, the CDR3 is TGTGCCACCAGAAGCGGACAGGGGGCAGAGGGCAATCAGCCCCAGCATTTT. Translated, it gives CATRSGQGAEGNQPQHF.

The genes are TRBV30 and TRBJ1-6, with 8 bases fitting TRBD1. The V and J ends lost 5 bases and 6 bases, in that order; junction bases with no gene match: 9. Germline V gene lookup returns CDR1 GTSNPN and CDR2 SVGIG (reference sequence). This CDR3 is 15 amino acids long. DNA of the CDR3: TGTGCCTGGGGGGGATCCGGGACAGGTAATTCACCCCTCCACTTT. Translating gives CAWGGSGTGNSPLHF.

The chain links TRBV11-2 to TRBJ2-1; D is unclear. The germline CDR1 and CDR2 sequences are SGHAT and FQNNGV. CDR3 length equals 13 residues. V was clipped by 4 bases and J by 5 bases, with 9 bases between them. CDR3 coding DNA: TGTGCCAGCAGCTACGGGCAACACAATGAGCAGTTCTTC. Protein sequence: CASSYGQHNEQFF.

The genes are TRBV2 and TRBJ1-1; 8 positions match TRBD1. V shed 5 bases, J shed 7 bases, and the junction held 6 bases outside the gene matches. There are 13 residues in the CDR3. Germline V CDR1 and CDR2: SNHLY, FYNNEI. Written as DNA, the CDR3 is TGTGCCAGCAGTTATTCAGGGGGCGGTGAAGCTTTCTTT. Encoded protein: CASSYSGGGEAFF.

The chain has TRBV29-1 and TRBJ1-1; D remains ambiguous. V was pared by 6 bases and J by 4 bases, with 6 bases between. This CDR3 has 10 residues. CDR1 SQVTM and CDR2 ANQGSEA come from the germline V gene. CDR3 bases: TGCAGCGTGAAGATCACTGAAGCTTTCTTT. It is translated as CSVKITEAFF.

This chain links TRBV21-1 with TRBJ2-2; TRBD1, the table's D call, was not compared with the DNA. TRBV21-1 is labeled a pseudogene. The CDR3 has 15 amino acids. The CDR3 DNA reads TGTGCCAGCATGGAAGGGGTTCAGAACACCGGGGAGCTGTTTTTT. This sequence encodes CASMEGVQNTGELFF.

This clone was observed once. The chain links TRBV2 to TRBJ2-7, with a weak D call TRBD1 (6 bases). Looked up from germline, CDR1 is SNHLY and CDR2 is FYNNEI. Trimming removed 4 bases at V and 0 bases at J, with 19 bases between. This CDR3 has 17 residues. DNA for the CDR3: TGTGCCAGCAGTGTGGCGTTGGGGACAATCAGCTCCTACGAGCAGTACTTC. Translated: CASSVALGTISSYEQYF.

The rearrangement uses TRBV7-9 and TRBJ1-1; no definite D call. This CDR3 comprises 13 residues. The germline gives CDR1 SEHNR, CDR2 FQNEAQ (reference sequence). V was shortened by 5 bases and J by 7 bases, with 14 bases between the two germline ends. The CDR3 sequence is CASSPAAGGEAFF. The CDR3 coding sequence is TGTGCCAGCAGCCCCGCGGCTGGCGGTGAAGCTTTCTTT.

The rearrangement uses TRBV7-3 and TRBJ1-2; possible D gene TRBD1, 5 bases. The V end was cut by 2 bases, the J end by 2 bases, with 12 bases between. This CDR3 has 15 residues. Germline V gives CDR1 SGHTA, CDR2 FQGTGA. CDR3: CASSLEAGGNYGYTF. CDR3 bases: TGTGCCAGCAGCTTAGAGGCCGGGGGAAACTATGGCTACACCTTC.

The rearrangement joins TRBV19 to TRBJ1-5; 10 positions agree with TRBD1. The CDR3 is 17 residues long. Germline lookup yields CDR1 LNHDA and CDR2 SQIVND (reference sequence). V lost 3 bases, J lost 3 bases, and 8 bases stayed unmatched. Written as DNA, the CDR3 is TGTGCCAGTAGTATTGTAGGGGGACAGGGGAACAATCAGCCCCAGCATTTT. Residues: CASSIVGGQGNNQPQHF.

This clone has a single count. CDR3 in amino acids: CASSERDRVPYGYTF. The CDR3 coding sequence is TGTGCCAGCAGTGAGAGGGACAGGGTACCCTATGGCTACACCTTC. The chain combines TRBV6-1 with TRBJ1-2; 9 positions agree with TRBD1. The CDR3 runs to 15 residues. Unmatched junction bases numbered 6, after V lost 3 bases and J lost 4 bases. Germline lookup yields CDR1 MNHNS and CDR2 SASEGT.

The genes are TRBV5-1 and TRBJ2-2; 7 bases align to TRBD2. J lost 4 bases, V lost 0 bases, and 3 bases had no gene match. Germline CDR1 reads SGHRS; CDR2 reads YFSETQ. The CDR3 consists of 15 residues. CDR3 sequence: CASSLEAGTTGELFF. The CDR3 bases are TGCGCCAGCAGCTTGGAAGCGGGGACCACCGGGGAGCTGTTTTTT.

This chain joins TRBV10-2 and TRBJ2-7, with D uncertain. With 0 bases removed from V and 1 base from J, the gap between germline ends came to 10 bases. The CDR3 has 15 amino acids. Germline CDR1 reads WSHSY; CDR2 reads SAAADI. The CDR3 here is CASSESIGSSYEQYF. DNA of the CDR3: TGCGCCAGCAGTGAGTCGATAGGGTCTTCCTACGAGCAGTACTTC.

The chain is built from TRBV28 and TRBJ1-6; TRBD1 is a possible D gene (6 bases). Looked up from germline, CDR1 is MDHEN and CDR2 is SYDVKM. The CDR3 runs to 14 residues. Trimming pared 4 bases from V and 14 bases from J, leaving 18 bases between. Here the CDR3 reads CASSSTGTQVTLHF. In DNA, the CDR3 is TGTGCCAGCAGTTCTACAGGGACCCAAGTTACCCTCCACTTT. The full variable domain, rest sourced from reference TRBV28 and TRBJ1-6, is DVKVTQSSRYLVKRTGEKVFLECVQDMDHENMFWYRQDPGLGLRLIYFSYDVKMKEKGDIPEGYSVSREKKERFSLILESASTNQTSMYLCASSSTGTQVTLHFGNGTRLTVT.

This clone was recorded once. This chain uses TRBV6-1 with TRBJ2-3; D is undetermined. The CDR3 spans 14 residues. V was clipped by 3 bases and J by 3 bases, with 10 bases between them. The germline V gene encodes CDR1 MNHNS and CDR2 SASEGT. The CDR3 sequence is CASSEQAETDTQYF. The CDR3, as DNA: TGTGCCAGCAGTGAGCAGGCAGAAACAGATACGCAGTATTTT.

This clone has only one observation. The V gene is TRBV19, the J gene TRBJ2-1; the match to TRBD1 covers 8 bases. This CDR3 spans 15 amino acids. Germline CDR1 and CDR2: LNHDA and SQIVND (reference sequence). With 7 bases clipped from V and 3 bases from J, the junction kept 8 bases outside the gene matches. The CDR3 nucleotides read TGTGCCAGTAAGACTCAGGGGGCCATCTACAATGAGCAGTTCTTC. The encoded protein is CASKTQGAIYNEQFF.

Comment on this clone: The identical CDR3 is also encoded by other nucleotide sequences in the sample. This chain uses TRBV5-1 with TRBJ2-7; possibly TRBD1 or TRBD2 for D (7 bases each). Looked up from germline, CDR1 is SGHRS and CDR2 is YFSETQ. The ends were cut back, 2 bases at V and 3 bases at J, with 15 bases in the middle. The CDR3 covers 15 residues. CDR3: CASSFGSGGGYEQYF. DNA for the CDR3: TGCGCCAGCAGCTTCGGGTCAGGGGGGGGCTACGAGCAGTACTTC. The full variable domain, rest sourced from reference TRBV5-1 and TRBJ2-7, is KAGVTQTPRYLIKTRGQQVTLSCSPISGHRSVSWYQQTPGQGLQFLFEYFSETQRNKGNFPGRFSGRQFSNSRSEMNVSTLELGDSALYLCASSFGSGGGYEQYFGPGTRLTVT.

The chain carries TRBV19 and TRBJ2-1, with no clear D. With 8 bases removed from V and 4 bases from J, the gap between germline ends came to 9 bases. Germline lookup yields CDR1 LNHDA and CDR2 SQIVND (reference sequence). CDR3 length equals 12 residues. The CDR3 DNA is TGTGCCAGTGCGGCACCATACAATGAGCAGTTCTTC. Its translation: CASAAPYNEQFF. The variable domain in full, completed from reference TRBV19 and TRBJ2-1, reads DGGITQSPKYLFRKEGQNVTLSCEQNLNHDAMYWYRQDPGQGLRLIYYSQIVNDFQKGDIAEGYSVSREKKESFPLTVTSAQKNPTAFYLCASAAPYNEQFFGPGTRLTVL.